This record looks at one T cell receptor (beta chain) sequence and its context. Its target is not known. These data are taken from a study of T cell responses to AZD1222 COVID-19 vaccine. Study findings and constraints: CD4 TCRs associated with vaccination spanned spike, dominating at 160-218 and 743-854. Mostly white British, mostly female donors; authors suggested clonal diversity may be underestimated.

This CDR3 region has 16 residues. Germline values: CDR1 LNHDA, CDR2 SQIVND (reference sequence). Trimming left V 3 bases short and J 0 bases short, with 12 bases between. Data came from immunoSEQ multiplex PCR; TCRdb stores just in-frame clones and leaves some out. This table holds 100,000 to 150,000 clones, approximately 89% found once. The receptor was derived from an adult in good health. V usage is TRBV19 and J usage is TRBJ1-3; maybe TRBD1 (6 bases). Sample: peripheral blood, taken on day 0 of AZD1222 vaccination. The CDR3 reads CASSIGTGPSGNTIYF. CDR3 DNA: TGTGCCAGTAGTATTGGAACAGGGCCCTCTGGAAACACCATATATTTT.